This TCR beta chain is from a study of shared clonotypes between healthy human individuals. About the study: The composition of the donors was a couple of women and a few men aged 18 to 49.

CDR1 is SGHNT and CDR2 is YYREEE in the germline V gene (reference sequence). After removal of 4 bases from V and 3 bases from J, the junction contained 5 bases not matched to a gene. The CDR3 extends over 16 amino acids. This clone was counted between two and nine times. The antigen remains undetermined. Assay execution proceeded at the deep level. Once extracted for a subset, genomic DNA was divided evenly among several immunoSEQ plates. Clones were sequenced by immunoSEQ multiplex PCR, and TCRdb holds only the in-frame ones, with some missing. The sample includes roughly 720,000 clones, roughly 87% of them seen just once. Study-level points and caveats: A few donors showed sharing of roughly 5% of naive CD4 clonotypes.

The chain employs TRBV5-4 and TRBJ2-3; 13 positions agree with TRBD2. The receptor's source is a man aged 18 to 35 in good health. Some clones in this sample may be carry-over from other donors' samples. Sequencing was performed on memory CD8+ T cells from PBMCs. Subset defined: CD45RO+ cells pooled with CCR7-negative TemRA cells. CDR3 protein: CASSPTSGRVTDTQYF. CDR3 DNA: TGTGCCAGCAGCCCAACTAGCGGGAGGGTAACAGATACGCAGTATTTT.